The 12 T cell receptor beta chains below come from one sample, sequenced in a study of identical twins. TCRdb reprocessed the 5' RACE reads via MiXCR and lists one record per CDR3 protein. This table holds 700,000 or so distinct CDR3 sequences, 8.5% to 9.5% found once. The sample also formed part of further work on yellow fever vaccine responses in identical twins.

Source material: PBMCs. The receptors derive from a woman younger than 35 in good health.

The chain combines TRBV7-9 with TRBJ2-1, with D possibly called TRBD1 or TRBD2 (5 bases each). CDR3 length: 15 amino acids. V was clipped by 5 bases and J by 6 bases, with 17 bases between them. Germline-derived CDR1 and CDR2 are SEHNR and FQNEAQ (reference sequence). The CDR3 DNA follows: TGTGCCAGCAGCCCTCCGAGGGGCTGGGGCAATGAGCAGTTCTTC. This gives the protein CASSPPRGWGNEQFF.

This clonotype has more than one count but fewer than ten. In nucleotides, the CDR3 is TGCGCCAGCAGCCAAGATCTCGAGAGTCTGTTCGACGAGCAGTACTTC. Protein product: CASSQDLESLFDEQYF. The V and J genes are TRBV4-3 and TRBJ2-7; D is ambiguous. The germline CDR1 and CDR2 sequences are LGHNA and YSLEER. The V gene lost 0 bases and the J gene lost 5 bases, with 17 bases spanning the gap. This CDR3 comprises 16 residues.

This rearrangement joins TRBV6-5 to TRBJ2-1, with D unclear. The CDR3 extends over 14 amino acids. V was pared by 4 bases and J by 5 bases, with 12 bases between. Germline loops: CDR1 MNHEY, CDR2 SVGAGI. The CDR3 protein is CASSSTTRNNEQFF. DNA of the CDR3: TGTGCCAGCAGTTCCACGACTCGTAACAATGAGCAGTTCTTC.

CDR3 residues: CASSYLGQGDEQYF. CDR3 in DNA: TGTGCCAGCAGTTATTTGGGACAGGGGGACGAGCAGTACTTC. This rearrangement joins TRBV6-5 to TRBJ2-7; 11 bases line up with TRBD1. Trimming removed 3 bases from V and 5 bases from J; junction bases left unmatched: 3. CDR3 length equals 14 residues. The germline V gene encodes CDR1 MNHEY and CDR2 SVGAGI.

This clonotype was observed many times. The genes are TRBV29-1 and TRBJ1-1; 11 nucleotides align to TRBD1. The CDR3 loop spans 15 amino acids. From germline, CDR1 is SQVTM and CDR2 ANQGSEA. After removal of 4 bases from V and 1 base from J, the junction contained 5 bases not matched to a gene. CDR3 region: CSVVGQGVGNTEAFF. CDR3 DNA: TGCAGCGTTGTGGGACAGGGGGTAGGGAACACTGAAGCTTTCTTT.

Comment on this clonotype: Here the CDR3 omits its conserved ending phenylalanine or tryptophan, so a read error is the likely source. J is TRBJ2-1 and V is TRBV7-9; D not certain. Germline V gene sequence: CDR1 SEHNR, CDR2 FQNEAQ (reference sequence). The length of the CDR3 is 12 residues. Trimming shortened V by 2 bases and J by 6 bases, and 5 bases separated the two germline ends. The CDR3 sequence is CASSLFSNEQFL. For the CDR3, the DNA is TGTGCCAGCAGCTTATTCAGCAATGAGCAGTTCTTA.

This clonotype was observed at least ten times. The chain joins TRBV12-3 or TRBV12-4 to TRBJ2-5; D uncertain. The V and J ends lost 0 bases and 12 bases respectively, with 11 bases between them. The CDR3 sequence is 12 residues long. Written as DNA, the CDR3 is TGTGCCAGCAGTTTAGCCTTAGGTCTAGAGTACTTC. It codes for CASSLALGLEYF.

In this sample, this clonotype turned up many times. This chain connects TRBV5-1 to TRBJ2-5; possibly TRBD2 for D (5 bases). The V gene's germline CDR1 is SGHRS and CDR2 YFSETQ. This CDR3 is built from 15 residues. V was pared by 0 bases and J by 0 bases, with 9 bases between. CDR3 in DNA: TGCGCCAGCAGCTTGGAGCGGCGGTACCAAGAGACCCAGTACTTC. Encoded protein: CASSLERRYQETQYF.

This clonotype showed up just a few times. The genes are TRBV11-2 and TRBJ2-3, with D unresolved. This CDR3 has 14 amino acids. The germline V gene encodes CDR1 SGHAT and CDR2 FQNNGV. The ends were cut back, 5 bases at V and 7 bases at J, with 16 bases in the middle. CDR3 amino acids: CASSTPRIVYTQYF. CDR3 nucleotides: TGTGCCAGCAGCACACCCCGTATTGTTTATACGCAGTATTTT.

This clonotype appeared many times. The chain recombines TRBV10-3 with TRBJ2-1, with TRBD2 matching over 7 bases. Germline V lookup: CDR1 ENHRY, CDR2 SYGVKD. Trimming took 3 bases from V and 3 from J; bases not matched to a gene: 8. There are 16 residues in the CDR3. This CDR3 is CAISDPAGLSYNEQFF. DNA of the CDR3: TGTGCCATCAGTGACCCAGCGGGGCTAAGCTACAATGAGCAGTTCTTC.

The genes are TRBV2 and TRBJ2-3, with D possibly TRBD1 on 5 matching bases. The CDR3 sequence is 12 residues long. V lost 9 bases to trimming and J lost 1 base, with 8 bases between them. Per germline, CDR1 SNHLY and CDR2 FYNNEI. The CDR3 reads CARQQGTDTQYF. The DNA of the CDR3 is TGTGCCAGACAACAGGGCACAGATACGCAGTATTTT.

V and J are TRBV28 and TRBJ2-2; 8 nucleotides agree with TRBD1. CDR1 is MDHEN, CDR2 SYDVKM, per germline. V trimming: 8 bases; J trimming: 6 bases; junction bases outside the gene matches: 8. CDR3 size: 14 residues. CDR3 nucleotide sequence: TGTGCCAGCGGAAATCAGGGGGCTGCCGGGGAGCTGTTTTTT. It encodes CASGNQGAAGELFF.